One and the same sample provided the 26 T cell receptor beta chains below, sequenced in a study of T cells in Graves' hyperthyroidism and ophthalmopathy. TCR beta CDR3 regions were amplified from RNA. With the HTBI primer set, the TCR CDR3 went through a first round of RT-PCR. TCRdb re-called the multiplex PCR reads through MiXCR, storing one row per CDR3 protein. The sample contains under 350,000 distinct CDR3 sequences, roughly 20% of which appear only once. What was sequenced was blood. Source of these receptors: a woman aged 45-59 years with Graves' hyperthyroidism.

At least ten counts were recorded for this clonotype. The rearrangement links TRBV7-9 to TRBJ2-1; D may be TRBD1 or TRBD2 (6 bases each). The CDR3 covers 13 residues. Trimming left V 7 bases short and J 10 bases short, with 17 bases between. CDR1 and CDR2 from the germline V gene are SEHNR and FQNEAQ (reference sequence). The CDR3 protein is CASNLGGLREQFF. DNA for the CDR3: TGTGCCAGCAACCTTGGGGGGCTCCGCGAGCAGTTCTTC.

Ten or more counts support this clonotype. CDR3 amino acids: CASSNAEGADTQYF. DNA of the CDR3: TGTGCCAGCAGTAACGCCGAGGGTGCAGATACGCAGTATTTT. The chain links TRBV2 to TRBJ2-3; possible D gene TRBD2, 5 bases. The CDR3 contains 14 residues. The ends were cut back, 5 bases at V and 4 bases at J, with 13 bases in the middle. The germline gives CDR1 SNHLY, CDR2 FYNNEI.

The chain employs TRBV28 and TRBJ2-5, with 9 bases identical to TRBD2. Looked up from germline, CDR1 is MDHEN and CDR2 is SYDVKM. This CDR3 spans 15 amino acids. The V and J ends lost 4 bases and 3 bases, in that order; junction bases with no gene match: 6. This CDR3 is CASSSASGVEETQYF. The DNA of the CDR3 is TGTGCCAGCAGTTCGGCTAGCGGGGTTGAAGAGACCCAGTACTTC.

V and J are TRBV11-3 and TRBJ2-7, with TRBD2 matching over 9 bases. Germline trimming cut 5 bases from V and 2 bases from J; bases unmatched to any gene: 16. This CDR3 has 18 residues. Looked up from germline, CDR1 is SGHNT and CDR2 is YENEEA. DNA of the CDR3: TGTGCCAGCAGCCCCAGCAAAGCCTGGACTAGCGTGACCTACGAGCAGTACTTC. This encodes CASSPSKAWTSVTYEQYF.

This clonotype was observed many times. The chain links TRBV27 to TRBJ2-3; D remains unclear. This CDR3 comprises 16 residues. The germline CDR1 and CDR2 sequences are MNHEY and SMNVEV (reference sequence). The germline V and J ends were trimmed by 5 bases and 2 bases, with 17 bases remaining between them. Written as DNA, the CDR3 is TGTGCCAGCAGTCCCCTCTCACGTGGAGACACAGATACGCAGTATTTT. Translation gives CASSPLSRGDTDTQYF.

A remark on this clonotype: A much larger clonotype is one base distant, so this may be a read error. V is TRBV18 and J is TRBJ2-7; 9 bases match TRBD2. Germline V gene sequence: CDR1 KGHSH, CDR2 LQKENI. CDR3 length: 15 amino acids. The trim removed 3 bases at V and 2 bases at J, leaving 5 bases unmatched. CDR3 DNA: TGTGCCAGCTCACCGGAAGCGGGGGGCGCCTACGAGCAGTACGTC. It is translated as CASSPEAGGAYEQYV.

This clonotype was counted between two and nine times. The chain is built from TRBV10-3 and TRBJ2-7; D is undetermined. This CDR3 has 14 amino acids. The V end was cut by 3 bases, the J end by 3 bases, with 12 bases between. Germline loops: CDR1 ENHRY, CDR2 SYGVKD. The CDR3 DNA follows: TGTGCCATCAGTGAAAGCCTCAAGGGCTACGAGCAGTACTTC. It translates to CAISESLKGYEQYF.

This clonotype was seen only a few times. Here the CDR3 DNA reads TGTGCCATCAAGGGACAGGGGACAGATACGCAGTATTTT. The encoded protein is CAIKGQGTDTQYF. The rearrangement links TRBV10-3 to TRBJ2-3; 10 bases agree with TRBD1. Germline V gene sequence: CDR1 ENHRY, CDR2 SYGVKD. V trimming: 7 bases; J trimming: 3 bases; junction bases outside the gene matches: 1. The CDR3 runs 13 residues.

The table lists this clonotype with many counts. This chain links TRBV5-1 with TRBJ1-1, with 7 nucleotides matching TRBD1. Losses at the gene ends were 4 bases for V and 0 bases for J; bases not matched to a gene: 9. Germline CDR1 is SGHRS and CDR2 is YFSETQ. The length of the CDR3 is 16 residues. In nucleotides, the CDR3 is TGCGCCAGCAGCCAGACAGGGTTTCGGGTGAACACTGAAGCTTTCTTT. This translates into CASSQTGFRVNTEAFF.

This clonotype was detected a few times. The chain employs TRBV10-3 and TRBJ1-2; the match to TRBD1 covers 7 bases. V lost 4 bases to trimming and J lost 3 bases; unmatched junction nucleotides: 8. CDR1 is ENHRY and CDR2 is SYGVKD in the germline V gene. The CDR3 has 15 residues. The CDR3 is CAISGDSGSDYGYTF. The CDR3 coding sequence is TGTGCCATCAGTGGGGACAGTGGCAGCGACTATGGCTACACCTTC.

The CDR3 nucleotides read TGTGCCAGCAGTCGACAAGGGGGGGGGGTCACTGAAGCTTTCTTT. Translating it yields CASSRQGGGVTEAFF. This chain links TRBV27 with TRBJ1-1, with TRBD1 as a possible D gene (6 bases). This CDR3 has 15 amino acids. Looked up from germline, CDR1 is MNHEY and CDR2 is SMNVEV (reference sequence). V lost 5 bases to trimming and J lost 4 bases, with 17 bases between them.

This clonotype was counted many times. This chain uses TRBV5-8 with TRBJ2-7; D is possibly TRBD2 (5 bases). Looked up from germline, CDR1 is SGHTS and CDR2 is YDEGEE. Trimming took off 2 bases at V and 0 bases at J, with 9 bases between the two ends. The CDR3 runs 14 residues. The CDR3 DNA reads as TGTGCCAGCAGCTTCGAGGGTACCTCCTACGAGCAGTACTTC. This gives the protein CASSFEGTSYEQYF.

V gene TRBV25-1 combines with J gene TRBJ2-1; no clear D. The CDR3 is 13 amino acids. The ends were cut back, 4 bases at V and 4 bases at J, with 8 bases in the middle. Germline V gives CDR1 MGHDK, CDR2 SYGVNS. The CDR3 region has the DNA TGTGCCAGCAGTGCTATAGTTTACAATGAGCAGTTCTTC. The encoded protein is CASSAIVYNEQFF.

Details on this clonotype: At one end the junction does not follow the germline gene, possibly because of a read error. CDR3 DNA: TGTGCCAGCAGCCAAGAGTGGCAGATGAACAATGAAGCTTTCTTT. Its translation: CASSQEWQMNNEAFF. The rearrangement links TRBV14 to TRBJ1-1; D call uncertain. CDR1 is SGHDN, CDR2 FVKESK, per germline. CDR3 length equals 15 residues.

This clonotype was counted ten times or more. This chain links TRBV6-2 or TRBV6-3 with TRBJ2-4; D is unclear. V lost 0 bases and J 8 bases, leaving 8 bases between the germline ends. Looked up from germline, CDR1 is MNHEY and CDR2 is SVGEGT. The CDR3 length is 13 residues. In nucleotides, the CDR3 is TGTGCCAGCAGTTACTCGACATCGGACATTCAGTACTTC. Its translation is CASSYSTSDIQYF.

CDR3 loop: CASSISGSGANVLTF. CDR3 coding DNA: TGTGCCAGTAGTATATCGGGCTCTGGGGCCAACGTCCTGACTTTC. This rearrangement joins TRBV19 to TRBJ2-6; D unclear. V lost 2 bases and J 0 bases, leaving 5 bases between the germline ends. CDR1 is LNHDA and CDR2 is SQIVND in the germline V gene (reference sequence). The CDR3 loop spans 15 amino acids.

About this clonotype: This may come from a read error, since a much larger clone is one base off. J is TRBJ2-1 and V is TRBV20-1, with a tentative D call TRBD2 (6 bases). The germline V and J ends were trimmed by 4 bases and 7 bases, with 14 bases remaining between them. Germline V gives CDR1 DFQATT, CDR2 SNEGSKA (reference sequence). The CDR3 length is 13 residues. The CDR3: CSAMTGAGNEQFF. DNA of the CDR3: TGCAGTGCTATGACTGGCGCGGGGAATGAGCAGTTCTTC.

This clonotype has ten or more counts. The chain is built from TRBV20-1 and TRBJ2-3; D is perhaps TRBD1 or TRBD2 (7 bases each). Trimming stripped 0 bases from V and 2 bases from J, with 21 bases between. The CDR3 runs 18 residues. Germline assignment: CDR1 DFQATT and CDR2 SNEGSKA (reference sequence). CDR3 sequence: CSARDLGIRGGITDTQYF. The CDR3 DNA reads TGCAGTGCTAGAGATCTTGGGATCAGGGGGGGTATCACAGATACGCAGTATTTT.

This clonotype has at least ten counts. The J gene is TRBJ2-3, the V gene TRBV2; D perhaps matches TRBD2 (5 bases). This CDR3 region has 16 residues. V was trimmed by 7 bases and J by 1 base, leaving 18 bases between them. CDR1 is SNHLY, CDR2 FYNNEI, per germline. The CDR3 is CASTPRVGVRTDTQYF. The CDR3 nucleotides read TGTGCCAGCACCCCGAGGGTCGGGGTTCGCACAGATACGCAGTATTTT.

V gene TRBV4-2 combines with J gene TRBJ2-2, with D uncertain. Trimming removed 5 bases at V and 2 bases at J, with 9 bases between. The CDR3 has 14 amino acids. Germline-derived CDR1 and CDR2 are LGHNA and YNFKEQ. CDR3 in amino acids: CASSATLNTGELFF. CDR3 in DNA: TGTGCCAGCAGCGCGACCCTAAACACCGGGGAGCTGTTTTTT.

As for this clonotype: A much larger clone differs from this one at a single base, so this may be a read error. The CDR3 protein is CSVNQGTQYF. The CDR3 nucleotides read TGCAGCGTTAACCAAGGGACCCAGTACTTC. The V gene is TRBV29-1, the J gene TRBJ2-5; no reliable D call. There are 10 residues in the CDR3. CDR1 SQVTM and CDR2 ANQGSEA come from the germline V gene.

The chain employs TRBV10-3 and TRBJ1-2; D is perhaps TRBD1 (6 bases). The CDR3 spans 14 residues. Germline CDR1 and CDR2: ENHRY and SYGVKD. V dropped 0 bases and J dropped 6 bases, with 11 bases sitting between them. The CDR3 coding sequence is TGTGCCATCAGTGAGTCGACTTCAGGGGATGGCTACACCTTC. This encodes CAISESTSGDGYTF.

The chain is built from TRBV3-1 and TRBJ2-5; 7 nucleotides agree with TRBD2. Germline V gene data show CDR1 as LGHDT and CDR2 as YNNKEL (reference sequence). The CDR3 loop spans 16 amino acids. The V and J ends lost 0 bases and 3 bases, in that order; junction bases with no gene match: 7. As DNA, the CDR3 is TGTGCCAGCAGCCAAGACTGGCTAGCGGAGGAAGAGACCCAGTACTTC. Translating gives CASSQDWLAEEETQYF.

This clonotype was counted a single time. The CDR3 DNA reads TGTGCCAGGTACTCCCAGGCGGGGGACGATACGCAGTATTTT. Translating gives CARYSQAGDDTQYF. This chain joins TRBV9 and TRBJ2-3; 7 positions match TRBD2. This CDR3 is 14 amino acids long. With 8 bases clipped from V and 6 bases from J, the junction kept 12 bases outside the gene matches. Germline CDR1 is SGDLS and CDR2 is YYNGEE.

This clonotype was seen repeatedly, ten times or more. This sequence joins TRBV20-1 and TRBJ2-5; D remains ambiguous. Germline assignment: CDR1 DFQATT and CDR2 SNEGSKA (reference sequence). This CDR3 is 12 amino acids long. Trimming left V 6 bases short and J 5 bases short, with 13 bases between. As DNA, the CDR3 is TGCAGTGCCAATACTCCGGGCGAGACCCAGTACTTC. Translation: CSANTPGETQYF.

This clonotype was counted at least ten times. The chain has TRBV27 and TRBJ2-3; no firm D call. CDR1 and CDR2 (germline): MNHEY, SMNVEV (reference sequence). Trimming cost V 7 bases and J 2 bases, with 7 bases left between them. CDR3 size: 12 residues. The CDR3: CASTGDTDTQYF. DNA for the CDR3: TGTGCCAGCACCGGAGACACAGATACGCAGTATTTT.